This T cell receptor (beta chain) was sequenced for a study of vaccination and CD4 T cells after COVID-19. Study overall: Post-vaccination samples were procured at a median of around 72 days following dose two (range 14 to 241). Cells received overlapping spike peptides from SARS-CoV-2, HCoV-NL63, HCoV-OC43 and HCoV-229E as stimulation.

Noted treatment: roughly 11-day PBMC culture with coronavirus spike peptide pools or control peptides (ViraFEST assay). The CDR3 extends over 15 amino acids. Trimming stripped 1 base from V and 6 bases from J, with 13 bases between. Germline loops: CDR1 SGHVS, CDR2 FQNEAQ. Once obtained from cultured CD4+ T cells, the DNA was sequenced using the Oncomine TCR Beta short-read assay. TCRdb recomputed calls from the PCR reads with MiXCR, one row per CDR3 protein. The sample holds around 17,000 distinct CDR3 sequences; around 58% are singletons and the top ten take 9.5% to 12%. In regard to this clonotype: Its cognate antigen is unknown.

The source material was CD4+ T cells from blood, cultured in vitro. The rearrangement uses TRBV7-8 and TRBJ1-5; D is perhaps TRBD1 (6 bases). This TCR derives from a human donor who had recovered from COVID-19. The DNA for the CDR3 is TGTGCCAGCAGCTTAGTGAGGGGGGTCCTTCAGCCCCAGCATTTT. It encodes CASSLVRGVLQPQHF.